One sample yielded the 11 T cell receptor beta chains listed below, sequenced in a study of shared clonotypes between healthy human individuals. Sequenced by immunoSEQ multiplex PCR; TCRdb stores in-frame clones only, minus some. Of 850,000 to 1,200,000 clones in the sample, 65% to 75% were seen once. Sequencing used memory CD4+ T cells sorted from blood. Subset denoted: CD45RA-negative fraction. Every receptor here comes from a man between 18 and 29 years old in good health.

V and J are TRBV19 and TRBJ1-1; D is undetermined. The CDR3 spans 16 residues. Germline V gives CDR1 LNHDA, CDR2 SQIVND (reference sequence). V lost 3 bases, J lost 0 bases, and 14 bases lay in between. The CDR3 coding sequence is TGTGCCAGTAGTATCTCGGTGGCAGCCTTGAACACTGAAGCTTTCTTT. Protein sequence: CASSISVAALNTEAFF.

The chain carries TRBV15 and TRBJ1-1, with D possibly being TRBD1 (6 bases). Germline CDR1 reads LNHNV; CDR2 reads YYDKDF (reference sequence). V was clipped by 9 bases and J by 0 bases, with 11 bases between them. The CDR3 has 13 residues. The CDR3 spells CATSRDMNTEAFF. The DNA of the CDR3 is TGTGCCACGTCCCGGGACATGAACACTGAAGCTTTCTTT.

The chain is built from TRBV10-3 and TRBJ2-1; 8 positions match TRBD2. Looked up from germline, CDR1 is ENHRY and CDR2 is SYGVKD. The V segment lost 5 bases and the J segment 9 bases; nucleotides outside the gene matches: 12. The CDR3 is 15 amino acids. The CDR3 region has the DNA TGTGCCATCAGTTCCGGGACTAGTGGTCTGGGTGAGCAGTTCTTC. It encodes CAISSGTSGLGEQFF.

This sequence joins TRBV7-2 and TRBJ2-7, with D perhaps TRBD2 (5 bases). Germline V gene sequence: CDR1 SGHTA, CDR2 FQGNSA. V was cut by 1 base and J by 6 bases, with 13 bases left in between. The CDR3 loop spans 14 amino acids. The CDR3 sequence: CASSLGGSSGEQYF. The CDR3, as DNA: TGTGCCAGCAGCTTAGGAGGGTCGTCCGGCGAGCAGTACTTC.

The chain joins TRBV7-2 to TRBJ1-5; D is unclear. The CDR3 length is 13 residues. The V gene lost 5 bases and the J gene lost 3 bases, with 8 bases spanning the gap. Germline V gene sequence: CDR1 SGHTA, CDR2 FQGNSA. In nucleotides, the CDR3 is TGTGCCAGCAGCGCCGACCACAATCAGCCCCAGCATTTT. This sequence encodes CASSADHNQPQHF.

This chain links TRBV7-9 with TRBJ1-1, with a tentative D call TRBD1 (5 bases). The length of the CDR3 is 13 residues. The germline V and J ends were trimmed by 7 bases and 5 bases, with 14 bases remaining between them. Per germline, CDR1 SEHNR and CDR2 FQNEAQ (reference sequence). CDR3 loop: CASTWAGQTEAFF. The CDR3 nucleotides are TGTGCCAGCACTTGGGCGGGGCAGACTGAAGCTTTCTTT.

This clone was seen more than once but under ten times. V and J are TRBV28 and TRBJ1-1; tentative D call: TRBD1 (5 bases). The germline V gene has CDR1 MDHEN and CDR2 SYDVKM. The V end lost 3 bases, the J end lost 1 base, and 12 bases lay between the germline ends. The CDR3 is made up of 15 amino acids. This CDR3 reads CASSLGGRANTEAFF. The CDR3 nucleotides are TGTGCCAGCAGTTTGGGGGGACGGGCGAACACTGAAGCTTTCTTT.

The chain links TRBV4-3 to TRBJ2-1; TRBD2 agrees at 11 bases. From germline, CDR1 is LGHNA and CDR2 YSLEER. This CDR3 is built from 15 residues. The trim removed 4 bases at V and 12 bases at J, leaving 11 bases unmatched. CDR3 coding DNA: TGCGCCAGCAGCCTCCGCGGGACTAGCGGTTCGGTGCAGTTCTTC. Translating gives CASSLRGTSGSVQFF.

The chain has TRBV14 and TRBJ2-7, with 14 bases that match TRBD2. Germline V gives CDR1 SGHDN, CDR2 FVKESK. The CDR3 length is 17 residues. V dropped 4 bases and J dropped 0; count of bases not matched to a gene: 5. CDR3 sequence: CASSRPGLAGVSYEQYF. The CDR3 region has the DNA TGTGCCAGCAGCCGACCGGGACTAGCGGGGGTCTCCTACGAGCAGTACTTC. The whole variable domain, remainder taken from reference TRBV14 and TRBJ2-7, is EAGVTQFPSHSVIEKGQTVTLRCDPISGHDNLYWYRRVMGKEIKFLLHFVKESKQDESGMPNNRFLAERTGGTYSTLKVQPAELEDSGVYFCASSRPGLAGVSYEQYFGPGTRLTVT.

This clone was counted a few times. The V gene is TRBV4-3, the J gene TRBJ2-3; no clear D. The germline V gene has CDR1 LGHNA and CDR2 YSLEER. Trimming took 1 base from V and 3 from J, leaving 11 bases between them. The CDR3 has 15 residues. The CDR3 nucleotides are TGCGCCAGCAGCCAAGGGGCCCAAAGAACAGATACGCAGTATTTT. This gives the protein CASSQGAQRTDTQYF.

This rearrangement joins TRBV7-2 to TRBJ1-2, with 8 positions matching TRBD1. This CDR3 region has 15 residues. V lost 1 base to trimming and J lost 2 bases; unmatched junction nucleotides: 3. Germline V CDR1 and CDR2: SGHTA, FQGNSA. The CDR3 reads CASSLDDRGNYGYTF. The CDR3 DNA follows: TGTGCCAGCAGCTTAGATGACAGGGGAAACTATGGCTACACCTTC.